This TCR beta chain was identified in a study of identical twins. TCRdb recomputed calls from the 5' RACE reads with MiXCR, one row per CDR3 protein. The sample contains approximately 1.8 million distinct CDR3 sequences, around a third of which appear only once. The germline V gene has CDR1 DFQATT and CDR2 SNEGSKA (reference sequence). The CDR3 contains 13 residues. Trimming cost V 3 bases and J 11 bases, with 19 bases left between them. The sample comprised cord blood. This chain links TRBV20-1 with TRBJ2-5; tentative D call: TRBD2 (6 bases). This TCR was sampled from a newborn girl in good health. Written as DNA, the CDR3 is TGCAGTGCTAGTCAGAGCGGGCACAATGAGCAGTACTTC. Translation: CSASQSGHNEQYF.